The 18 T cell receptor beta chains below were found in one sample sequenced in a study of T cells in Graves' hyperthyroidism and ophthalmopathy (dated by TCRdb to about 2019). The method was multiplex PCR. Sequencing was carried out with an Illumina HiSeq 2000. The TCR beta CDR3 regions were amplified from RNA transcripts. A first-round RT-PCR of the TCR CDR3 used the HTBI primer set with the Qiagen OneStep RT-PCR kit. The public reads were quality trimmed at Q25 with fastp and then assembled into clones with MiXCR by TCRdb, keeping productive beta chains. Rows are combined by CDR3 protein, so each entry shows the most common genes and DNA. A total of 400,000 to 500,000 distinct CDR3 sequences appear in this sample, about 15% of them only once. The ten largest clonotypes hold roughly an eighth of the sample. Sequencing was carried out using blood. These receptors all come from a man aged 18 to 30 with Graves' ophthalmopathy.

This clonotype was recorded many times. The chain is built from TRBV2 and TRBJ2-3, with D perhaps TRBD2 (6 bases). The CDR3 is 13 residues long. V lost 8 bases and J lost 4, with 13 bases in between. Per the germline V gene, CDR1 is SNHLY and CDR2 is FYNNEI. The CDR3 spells CASRGRTPDTQYF. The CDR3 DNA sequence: TGTGCCAGCCGGGGGAGGACACCAGATACGCAGTATTTT.

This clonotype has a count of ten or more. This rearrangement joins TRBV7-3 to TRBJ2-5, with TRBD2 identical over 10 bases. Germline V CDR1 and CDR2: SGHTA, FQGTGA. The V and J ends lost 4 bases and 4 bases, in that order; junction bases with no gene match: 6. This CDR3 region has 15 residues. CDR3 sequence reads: CASSSLAGEVETQYF. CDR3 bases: TGTGCCAGCAGCTCGCTAGCGGGAGAGGTAGAGACCCAGTACTTC.

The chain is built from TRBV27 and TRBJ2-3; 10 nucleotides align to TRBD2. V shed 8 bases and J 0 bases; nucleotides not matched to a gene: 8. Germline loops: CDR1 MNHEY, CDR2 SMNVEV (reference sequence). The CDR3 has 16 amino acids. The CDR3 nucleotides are TGTGCCAGCTTGGCTAGCGGGGGACCTAGCACAGATACGCAGTATTTT. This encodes CASLASGGPSTDTQYF.

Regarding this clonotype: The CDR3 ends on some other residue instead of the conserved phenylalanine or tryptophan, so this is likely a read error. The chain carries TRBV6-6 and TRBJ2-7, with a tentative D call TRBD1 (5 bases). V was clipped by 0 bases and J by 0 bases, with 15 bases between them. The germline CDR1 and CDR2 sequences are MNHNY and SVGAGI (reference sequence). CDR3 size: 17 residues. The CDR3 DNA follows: TGTGCCAGCAGTTACTCGGCCGACAGCCTTAGCTCCTACGAGCAGTACCTC. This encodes CASSYSADSLSSYEQYL.

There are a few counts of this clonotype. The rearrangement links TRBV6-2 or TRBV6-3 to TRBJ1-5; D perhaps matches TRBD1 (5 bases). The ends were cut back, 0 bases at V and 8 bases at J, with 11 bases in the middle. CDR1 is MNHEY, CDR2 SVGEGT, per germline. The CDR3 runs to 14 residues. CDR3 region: CASSYSIGTEPQHF. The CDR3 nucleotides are TGTGCCAGCAGTTACTCGATTGGGACGGAGCCCCAGCATTTT.

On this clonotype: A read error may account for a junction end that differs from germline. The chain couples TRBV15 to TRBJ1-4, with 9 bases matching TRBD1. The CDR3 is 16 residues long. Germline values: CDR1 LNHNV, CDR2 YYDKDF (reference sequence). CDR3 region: CATSRGPGQGSEKLSF. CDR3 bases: TGTGCCACCAGCAGAGGACCGGGACAGGGAAGTGAAAAACTGTCTTTT. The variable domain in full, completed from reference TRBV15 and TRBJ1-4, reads DAMVIQNPRYQVTQFGKPVTLSCSQTLNHNVMYWYQQKSSQAPKLLFHYYDKDFNNEADTPDNFQSRRPNTSFCFLDIRSPGLGDTAMYLCATSRGPGQGSEKLSFGSGTQLSVL.

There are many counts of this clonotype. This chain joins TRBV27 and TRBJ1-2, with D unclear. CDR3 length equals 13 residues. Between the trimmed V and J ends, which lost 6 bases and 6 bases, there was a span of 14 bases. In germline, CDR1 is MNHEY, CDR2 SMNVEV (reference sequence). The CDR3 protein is CASSPAWGDGYTF. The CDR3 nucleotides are TGTGCCAGCAGCCCCGCGTGGGGAGATGGCTACACCTTC.

CDR3 nucleotides: TGCGCCAGCAAGGCCGGGAACTCTGGAAACACCATATATTTT. Encoded protein: CASKAGNSGNTIYF. The rearrangement joins TRBV10-1 to TRBJ1-3, with no clear D. With 7 bases removed from V and 0 bases from J, the gap between germline ends came to 10 bases. Germline loops: CDR1 WNHNN, CDR2 SYGVQD (reference sequence). The CDR3 runs to 14 residues.

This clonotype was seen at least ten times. The CDR3 reads CASSPSARNTEAFF. The CDR3 coding sequence is TGTGCCAGCTCACCGTCAGCGAGGAACACTGAAGCTTTCTTT. The genes are TRBV18 and TRBJ1-1; D not resolved. Trimming took 3 bases from V and 1 from J, leaving 9 bases between them. CDR3 length equals 14 residues. CDR1 and CDR2 (germline): KGHSH, LQKENI.

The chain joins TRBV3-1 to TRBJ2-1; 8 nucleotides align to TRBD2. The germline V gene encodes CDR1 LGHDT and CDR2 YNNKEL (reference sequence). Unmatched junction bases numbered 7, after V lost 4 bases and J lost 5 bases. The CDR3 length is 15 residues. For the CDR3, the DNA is TGTGCCAGCAGCCTGACTAGCGTAAAAGACAATGAGCAGTTCTTC. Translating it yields CASSLTSVKDNEQFF.

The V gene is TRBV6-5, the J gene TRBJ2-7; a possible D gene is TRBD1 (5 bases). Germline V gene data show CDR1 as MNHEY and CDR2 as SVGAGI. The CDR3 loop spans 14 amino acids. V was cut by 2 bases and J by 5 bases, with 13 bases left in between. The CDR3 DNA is TGTGCCAGCAGTTACGACTCAGGGAACAACGAGCAGTACTTC. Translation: CASSYDSGNNEQYF.

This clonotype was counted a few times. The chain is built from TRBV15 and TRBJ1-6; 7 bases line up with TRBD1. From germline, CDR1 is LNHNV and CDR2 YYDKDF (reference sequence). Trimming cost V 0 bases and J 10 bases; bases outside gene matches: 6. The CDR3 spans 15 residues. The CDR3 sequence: CATSRETGIQSPLHF. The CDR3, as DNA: TGTGCCACCAGCAGAGAGACAGGGATTCAATCACCCCTCCACTTT.

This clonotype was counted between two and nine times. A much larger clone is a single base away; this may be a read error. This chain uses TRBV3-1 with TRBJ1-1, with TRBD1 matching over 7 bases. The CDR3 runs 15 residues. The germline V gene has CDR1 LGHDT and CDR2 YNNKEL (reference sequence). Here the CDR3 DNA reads TGTGCCAGCGGCCAAGTGGCTAACAGGGGTACTGAAGCTTTCTTT. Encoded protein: CASGQVANRGTEAFF.

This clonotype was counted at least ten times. The CDR3 nucleotides read TGTGCCAGCAGTCCTCTGGGAGACTCTGGGGCCAACGTCCTGACTTTC. Amino acids: CASSPLGDSGANVLTF. The chain couples TRBV6-1 to TRBJ2-6; tentatively, D is TRBD2 (5 bases). The germline gives CDR1 MNHNS, CDR2 SASEGT. CDR3 length: 16 amino acids. Trimming left V 5 bases short and J 0 bases short, with 11 bases between.

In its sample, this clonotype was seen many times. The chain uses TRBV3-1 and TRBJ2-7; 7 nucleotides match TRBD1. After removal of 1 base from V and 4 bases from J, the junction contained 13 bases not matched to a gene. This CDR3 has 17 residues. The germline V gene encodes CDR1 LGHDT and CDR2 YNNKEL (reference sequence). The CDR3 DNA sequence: TGTGCCAGCAGCCAAGCCCGCATCAGGGACAGACCTTACGAGCAGTACTTC. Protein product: CASSQARIRDRPYEQYF.

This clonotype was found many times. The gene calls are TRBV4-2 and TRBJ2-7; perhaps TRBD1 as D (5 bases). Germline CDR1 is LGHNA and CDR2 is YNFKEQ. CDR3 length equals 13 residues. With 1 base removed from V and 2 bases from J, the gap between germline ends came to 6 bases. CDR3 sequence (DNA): TGTGCCAGCAGCCAAGGACAGACCTACGAGCAGTACTTC. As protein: CASSQGQTYEQYF.

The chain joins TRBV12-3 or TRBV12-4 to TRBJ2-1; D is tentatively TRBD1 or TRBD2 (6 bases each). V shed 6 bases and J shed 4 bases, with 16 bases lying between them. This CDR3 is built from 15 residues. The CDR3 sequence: CASRRTAGLYNEQFF. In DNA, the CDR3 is TGTGCCAGCAGGAGGACAGCGGGTCTGTACAATGAGCAGTTCTTC.

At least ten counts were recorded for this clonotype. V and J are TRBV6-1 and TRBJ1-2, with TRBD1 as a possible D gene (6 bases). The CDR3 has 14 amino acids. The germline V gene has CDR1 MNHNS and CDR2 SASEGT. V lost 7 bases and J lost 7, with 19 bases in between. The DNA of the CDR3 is TGTGCCAGCACCGATAGGGGGGTTCACGGTGGCTACACCTTC. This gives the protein CASTDRGVHGGYTF.